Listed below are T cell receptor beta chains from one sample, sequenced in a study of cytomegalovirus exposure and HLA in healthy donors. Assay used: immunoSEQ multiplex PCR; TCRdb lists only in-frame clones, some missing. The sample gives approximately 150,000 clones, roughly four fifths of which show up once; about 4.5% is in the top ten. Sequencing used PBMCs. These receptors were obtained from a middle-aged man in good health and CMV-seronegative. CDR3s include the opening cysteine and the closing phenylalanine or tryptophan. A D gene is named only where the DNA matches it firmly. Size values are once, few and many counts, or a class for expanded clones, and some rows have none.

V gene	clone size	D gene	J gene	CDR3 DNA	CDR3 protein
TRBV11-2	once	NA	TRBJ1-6	TGTGCCAGCAGCACCAACAGGGCTTCACCCCTCCACTTT	CASSTNRASPLHF
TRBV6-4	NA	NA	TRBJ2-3	TGTGCCAGCAGCCCCGGGAGCACAGATACGCAGTATTTT	CASSPGSTDTQYF
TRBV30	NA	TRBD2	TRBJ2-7	TGTGCCTGGAGCCTACTAGCGGGGGACTACGAGCAGTACTTC	CAWSLLAGDYEQYF
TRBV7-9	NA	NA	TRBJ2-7	TGTGCCAGCAGCTTAATGGCTAGCTCCTACGAGCAGTACTTC	CASSLMASSYEQYF
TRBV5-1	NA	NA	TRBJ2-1	TGCGCCAGCAGCTTGGAGGGAGGCAATGAGCAGTTCTTC	CASSLEGGNEQFF
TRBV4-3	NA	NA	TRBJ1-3	TGCGCCAGCAGCCAAGATCCCCTAAACACCATATATTTT	CASSQDPLNTIYF
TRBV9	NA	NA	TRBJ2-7	TGTGCCAGCAGCCCAGGGACACTCTACGAGCAGTACTTC	CASSPGTLYEQYF
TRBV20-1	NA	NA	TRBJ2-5	TGCAGTGATGCCAGCGGAGAGACCCAGTACTTC	CSDASGETQYF
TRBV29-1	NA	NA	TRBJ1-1	TGCAGCGCCTGGGGCAGGGGAAACATGAACACTGAAGCTTTCTTT	CSAWGRGNMNTEAFF
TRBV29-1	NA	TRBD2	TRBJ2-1	TGCAGCGTTGGGCGGGGGGACAATGAGCAGTTCTTC	CSVGRGDNEQFF
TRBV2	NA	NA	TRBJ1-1	TGTGCCAGCAGTGACGGGGGGTCAAGACCTCCAGCTTTCTTT	CASSDGGSRPPAFF
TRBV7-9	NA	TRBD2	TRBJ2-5	TGTGCCAGCAGCCCATTCCCGGGGGGGGCCCAGTACTTC	CASSPFPGGAQYF
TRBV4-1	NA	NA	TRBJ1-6	TGCGCCAGCAGCGGGGGAGGTCTATCTGGGGATAATTCACCCCTCCACTTT	CASSGGGLSGDNSPLHF
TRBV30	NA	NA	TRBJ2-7	TGTGCCTGGAGAACAGTAGTCAACTACGAGCAGTACTTC	CAWRTVVNYEQYF
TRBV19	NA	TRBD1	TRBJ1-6	TGTGCCAGTAGTATCAGGGGGCCTGATTCACCCCTCCACTTT	CASSIRGPDSPLHF
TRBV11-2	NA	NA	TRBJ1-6	TGTGCCAGCAGCTTAGGGACACTAAGCTCCTATAATTCACCCCTCCACTTT	CASSLGTLSSYNSPLHF
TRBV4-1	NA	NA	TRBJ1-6	TGCGCCAGCAGCCAAGATCTTAGGGCGGGGAATAATTCACCCCTCCACTTT	CASSQDLRAGNNSPLHF
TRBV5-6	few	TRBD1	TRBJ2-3	TGTGCCAGCTGTCCTCCCGGGACAGGGAGCTTTGGCACAGATACGCAGTATTTT	CASCPPGTGSFGTDTQYF
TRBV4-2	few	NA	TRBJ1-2	TGTGCCAGCAGCCAAACTTCAGGGGTGGCTAACTATGGCTACACCTTC	CASSQTSGVANYGYTF
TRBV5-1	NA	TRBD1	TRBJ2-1	TGCGCCAGCAGCTTGAGACAGGGTGGTAATGAGCAGTTCTTC	CASSLRQGGNEQFF
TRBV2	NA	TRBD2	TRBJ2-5	TGTGCCAGCAGTGAAGAGGTACGGCTAGCGGGGGAGTACCAAGAGACCCAGTACTTC	CASSEEVRLAGEYQETQYF
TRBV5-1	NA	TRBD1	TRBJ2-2	TGCGCCAGCAGCCCAGGACAGGATTATGAGGACGGGGAGCTGTTTTTT	CASSPGQDYEDGELFF
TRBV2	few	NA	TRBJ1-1	TGTGCCAGCAGTGAAGCTACAGGGAAGGGGACTGAAGCTTTCTTT	CASSEATGKGTEAFF
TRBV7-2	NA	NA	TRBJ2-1	TGTGCCAGCAGCTCGCCGGGTAGCGATGAGCAGTTCTTC	CASSSPGSDEQFF
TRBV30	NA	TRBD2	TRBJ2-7	TGTGCCTGGAGCGGACTAGCGGGGGGCCGCGAGCAGTACTTC	CAWSGLAGGREQYF
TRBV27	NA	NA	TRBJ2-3	TGTGCCAGCAGTTTATGGGCCAGACGCACAGATACGCAGTATTTT	CASSLWARRTDTQYF
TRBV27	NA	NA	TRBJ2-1	TGTGCCAGCTCTAAGTTCGGGGCGAGACAGGCCTCCCACAATGAGCAGTTCTTC	CASSKFGARQASHNEQFF
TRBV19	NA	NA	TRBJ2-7	TGTGCCAGTAGTATAGGTGGCCAGACCTACGAGCAGTACTTC	CASSIGGQTYEQYF
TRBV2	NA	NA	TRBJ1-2	TGTGCCAGCAGTGAAGGTGGGGGGAACGACTATGGCTACACCTTC	CASSEGGGNDYGYTF
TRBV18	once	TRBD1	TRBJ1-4	TGTGCCAGCTCACCACCCCAGGGGGCGCGCGAAAAACTGTTTTTT	CASSPPQGAREKLFF
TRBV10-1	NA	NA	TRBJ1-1	TGCGCCAGCAGTGGAGTCTTGAACACTGAAGCTTTCTTT	CASSGVLNTEAFF
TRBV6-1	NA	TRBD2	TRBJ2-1	TGTGCCAGCAGTGGAGGACTAGCGGGAGGCCGAAGCTCCTACAATGAGCAGTTCTTC	CASSGGLAGGRSSYNEQFF
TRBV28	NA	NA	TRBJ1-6	TGTGCCAGCAATAAAGGGGGGGCAATTAATTCACCCCTCCACTTT	CASNKGGAINSPLHF
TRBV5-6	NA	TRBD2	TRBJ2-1	TGTGCCAGCATCATGACTAGCGGGGGATCTACCTACAATGAGCAGTTCTTC	CASIMTSGGSTYNEQFF
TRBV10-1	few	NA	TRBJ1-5	TGCGCCAGCAAATGGACATATAGCAATCAGCCCCAGCATTTT	CASKWTYSNQPQHF
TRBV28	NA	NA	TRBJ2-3	TGTGCCAGCAGTTTACAAGGAGCAGATACGCAGTATTTT	CASSLQGADTQYF
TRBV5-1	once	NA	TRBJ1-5	TGCGCCAGCAGCGAGGACAGTTCTAATCAGCCCCAGCATTTT	CASSEDSSNQPQHF
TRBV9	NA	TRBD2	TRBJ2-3	TGTGCCAGCAGCGTTTCTACTAGCGGGGGGGTATCTAGCACAGATACGCAGTATTTT	CASSVSTSGGVSSTDTQYF
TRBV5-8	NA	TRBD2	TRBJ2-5	TGTGCCAGCAGCTTGGTGGTAGCGGGAGAGACCCAGTACTTC	CASSLVVAGETQYF
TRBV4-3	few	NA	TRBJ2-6	TGCGCCAGCAGCCAAGACACAAGCTCTGGGGCCAACGTCCTGACTTTC	CASSQDTSSGANVLTF
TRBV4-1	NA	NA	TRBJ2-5	TGCGCCAGCAGCCAAGCCCCGGACTATTTCCAAGAGACCCAGTACTTC	CASSQAPDYFQETQYF
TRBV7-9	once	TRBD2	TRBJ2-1	TGTGCCAGCAGCTTATTTAATAGCGGGGGATTCTACAATGAGCAGTTCTTC	CASSLFNSGGFYNEQFF
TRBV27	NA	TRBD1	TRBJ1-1	TGTGCCAGCAGCAACAGGGGCACTGAAGCTTTCTTT	CASSNRGTEAFF
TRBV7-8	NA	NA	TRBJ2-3	TGTGCCAGCAGCTTAGTTACTAGGAGGACAGATACGCAGTATTTT	CASSLVTRRTDTQYF
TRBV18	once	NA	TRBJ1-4	TGTGCCAGCTCACCGCTAGGTTTTAATGAAAAACTGTTTTTT	CASSPLGFNEKLFF
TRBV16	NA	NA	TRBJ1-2	TGTGCCAGCAGCCAGGGGCACTATGGCTACACCTTC	CASSQGHYGYTF
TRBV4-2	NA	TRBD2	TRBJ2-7	TGTGCCAGCAGCCAAGAATATGGGACGAGCGGGGAAAACTGGGGTCCCTACGAGCAGTACTTC	CASSQEYGTSGENWGPYEQYF
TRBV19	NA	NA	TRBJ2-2	TGTGCCAGTACCCGTACGAACACCGGGGAGCTGTTTTTT	CASTRTNTGELFF
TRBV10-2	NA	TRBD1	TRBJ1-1	TGCGCCAGCAGTTCAGGGGGGACTGAAGCTTTCTTT	CASSSGGTEAFF
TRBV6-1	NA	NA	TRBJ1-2	TGTGCCAGCAGCGATAACAGGGCCCATGGCTACACCTTC	CASSDNRAHGYTF
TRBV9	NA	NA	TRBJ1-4	TGTGCCAGCAGCACCACAGGGATAACGGCCGGTGAAAAACTGTTTTTT	CASSTTGITAGEKLFF
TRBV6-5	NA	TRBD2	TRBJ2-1	TGTGCCAGCAGTTACGGGGGGGTCACTGAGCAGTTCTTC	CASSYGGVTEQFF
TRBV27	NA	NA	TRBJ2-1	TGTGCCAGCAGTTTTCGTGGAGGTGAGCAGTTCTTC	CASSFRGGEQFF
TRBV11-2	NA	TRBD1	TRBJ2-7	TGTGCCAGCAGCTCGCTACGGACAGGACGACCCTACGAGCAGTACTTC	CASSSLRTGRPYEQYF
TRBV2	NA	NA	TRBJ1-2	TGTGCCAGCAGTGAAGGTGCAGGGGTAAAAGGCTACACCTTC	CASSEGAGVKGYTF